These 3 T cell receptor beta chains were sequenced from one sample in a study of radiation and T cells in renal cell carcinoma (dated by TCRdb to 2020 to 2021). To prepare the library, the immunoSEQ multiplex PCR assay was applied. This is the immuneACCESS table as TCRdb keeps it, with only in-frame sequences that have V and J called. A part of the clones is gone; compared with another copy, unresolved V genes explain less than half, and the rest is unexplained. This sample gives about 49,000 clones in total; roughly four fifths of them show up just once. The ten largest clones capture about 31% of the sample. The time point label, read with the paper, signifies: baseline pretreatment blood. What the treatment or condition label conveys for this sample: 15 Gy SBRT to primary tumor, nephrectomy 4 weeks later. Source: blood, taken from a patient whose treatment included radiotherapy and nephrectomy. Receptor source: a woman aged 70-85 years with renal cell carcinoma.

This clone was picked up one time. This chain joins TRBV5-6 and TRBJ1-2; D is unclear. The CDR3 is 14 residues long. Germline V lookup: CDR1 SGHDT, CDR2 YYEEEE. Trimming removed 6 bases at V and 3 bases at J, with 15 bases between. CDR3 DNA: TGTGCCAGCACAGCTATTGGGAGGGACTATGGCTACACCTTC. Translated, it gives CASTAIGRDYGYTF.

The rearrangement links TRBV7-6 to TRBJ1-1; D remains ambiguous. The CDR3 contains 12 residues. The germline V gene has CDR1 SGHVS and CDR2 FNYEAQ. V lost 3 bases and J 7 bases, leaving 9 bases between the germline ends. CDR3 in DNA: TGTGCCAGCAGCTTGGCCGACGGTGAAGCTTTCTTT. Translated, it gives CASSLADGEAFF.

CDR3 in amino acids: CASSQDRGANEKLFF. DNA of the CDR3: TGCGCCAGCAGCCAAGATCGAGGCGCTAATGAAAAACTGTTTTTT. This chain joins TRBV4-1 and TRBJ1-4, with D uncertain. CDR1 and CDR2 from the germline V gene are MGHRA and YSYEKL. Trimming pared 0 bases from V and 3 bases from J, leaving 8 bases between. The CDR3 loop spans 15 amino acids.